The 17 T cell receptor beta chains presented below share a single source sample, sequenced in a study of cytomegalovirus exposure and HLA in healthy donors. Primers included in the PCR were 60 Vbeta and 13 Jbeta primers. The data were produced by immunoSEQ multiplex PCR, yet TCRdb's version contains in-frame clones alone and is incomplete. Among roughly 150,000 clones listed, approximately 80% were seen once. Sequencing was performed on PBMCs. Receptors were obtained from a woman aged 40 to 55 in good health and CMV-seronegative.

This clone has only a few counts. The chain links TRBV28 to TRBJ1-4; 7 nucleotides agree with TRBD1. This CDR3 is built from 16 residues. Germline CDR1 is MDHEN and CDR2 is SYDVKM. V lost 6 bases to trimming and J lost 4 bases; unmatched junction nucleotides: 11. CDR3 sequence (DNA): TGTGCCAGCAGCCCCGCCCGACAGGGATTTAATGAAAAACTGTTTTTT. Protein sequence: CASSPARQGFNEKLFF. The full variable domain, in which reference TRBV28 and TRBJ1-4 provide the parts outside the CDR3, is DVKVTQSSRYLVKRTGEKVFLECVQDMDHENMFWYRQDPGLGLRLIYFSYDVKMKEKGDIPEGYSVSREKKERFSLILESASTNQTSMYLCASSPARQGFNEKLFFGSGTQLSVL.

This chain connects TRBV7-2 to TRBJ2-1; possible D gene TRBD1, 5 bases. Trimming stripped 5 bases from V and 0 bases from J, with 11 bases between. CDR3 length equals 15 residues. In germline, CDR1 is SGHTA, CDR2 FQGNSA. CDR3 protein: CASSPDTYSYNEQFF. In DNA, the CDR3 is TGTGCCAGCAGCCCGGACACCTACTCCTACAATGAGCAGTTCTTC.

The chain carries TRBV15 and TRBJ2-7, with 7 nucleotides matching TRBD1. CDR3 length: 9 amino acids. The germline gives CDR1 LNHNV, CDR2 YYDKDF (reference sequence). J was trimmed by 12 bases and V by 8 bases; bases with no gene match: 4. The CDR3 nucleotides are TGTGCCACCGAAAGGGACAGGTACTTC. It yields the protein CATERDRYF.

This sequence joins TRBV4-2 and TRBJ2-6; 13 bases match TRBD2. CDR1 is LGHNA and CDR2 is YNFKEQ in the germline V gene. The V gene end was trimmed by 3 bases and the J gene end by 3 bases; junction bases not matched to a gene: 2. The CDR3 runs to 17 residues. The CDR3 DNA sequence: TGTGCCAGCAGCCAGACTAGCGGGGGGAATGGGGCCAACGTCCTGACTTTC. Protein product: CASSQTSGGNGANVLTF.

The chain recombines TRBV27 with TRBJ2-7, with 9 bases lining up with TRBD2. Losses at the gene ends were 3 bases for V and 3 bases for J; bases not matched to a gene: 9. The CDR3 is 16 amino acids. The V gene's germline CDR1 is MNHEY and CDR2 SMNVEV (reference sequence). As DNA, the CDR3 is TGTGCCAGCAGTTTGGGGCGGGAGGGAGGGTACTACGAGCAGTACTTC. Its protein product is CASSLGREGGYYEQYF.

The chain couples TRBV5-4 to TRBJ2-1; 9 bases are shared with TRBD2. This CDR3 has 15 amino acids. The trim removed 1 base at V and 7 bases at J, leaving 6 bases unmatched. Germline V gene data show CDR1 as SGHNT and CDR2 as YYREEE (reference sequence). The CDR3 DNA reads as TGTGCCAGCAGCTTGCAGCGGGGGGATCGGAATGAGCAGTTCTTC. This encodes CASSLQRGDRNEQFF.

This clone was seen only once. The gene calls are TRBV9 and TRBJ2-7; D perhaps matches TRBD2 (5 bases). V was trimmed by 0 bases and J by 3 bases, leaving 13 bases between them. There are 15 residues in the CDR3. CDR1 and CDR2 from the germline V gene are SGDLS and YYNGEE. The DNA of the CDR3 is TGTGCCAGCAGCGTAGAGTCAGGAGAGGGCTACGAGCAGTACTTC. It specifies CASSVESGEGYEQYF.

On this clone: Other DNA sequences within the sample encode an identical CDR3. In DNA form, the CDR3 reads TGCGCCAGCAGCTTGGAAGGGAGTTCCTACGAGCAGTACTTC. Translated, it gives CASSLEGSSYEQYF. The V and J genes are TRBV5-1 and TRBJ2-7; D might be TRBD2 (5 bases). The germline CDR1 and CDR2 sequences are SGHRS and YFSETQ. The CDR3 loop spans 14 amino acids. The V end was cut by 0 bases, the J end by 1 base, with 8 bases between.

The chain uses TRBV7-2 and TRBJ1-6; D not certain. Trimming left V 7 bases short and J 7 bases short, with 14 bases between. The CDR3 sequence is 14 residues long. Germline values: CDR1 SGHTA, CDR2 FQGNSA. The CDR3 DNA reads TGTGCCAGCACCCTCTCAAGCCCCAATTCACCCCTCCACTTT. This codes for CASTLSSPNSPLHF.

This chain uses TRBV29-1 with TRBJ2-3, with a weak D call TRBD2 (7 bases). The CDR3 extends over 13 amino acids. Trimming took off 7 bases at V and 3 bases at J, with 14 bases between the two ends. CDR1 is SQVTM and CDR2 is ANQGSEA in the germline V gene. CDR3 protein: CSGGGGSTDTQYF. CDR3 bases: TGCAGCGGGGGGGGCGGGAGTACAGATACGCAGTATTTT.

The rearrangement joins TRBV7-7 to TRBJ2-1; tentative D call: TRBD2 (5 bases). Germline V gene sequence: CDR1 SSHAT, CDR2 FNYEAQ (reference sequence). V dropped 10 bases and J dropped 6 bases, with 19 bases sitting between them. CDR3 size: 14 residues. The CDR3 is CATTRVGGANEQFF. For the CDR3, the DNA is TGTGCCACAACTAGAGTGGGTGGTGCCAATGAGCAGTTCTTC. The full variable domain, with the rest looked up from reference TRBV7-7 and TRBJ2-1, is GAGVSQSPRYKVTKRGQDVTLRCDPISSHATLYWYQQALGQGPEFLTYFNYEAQPDKSGLPSDRFSAERPEGSISTLTIQRTEQRDSAMYRCATTRVGGANEQFFGPGTRLTVL.

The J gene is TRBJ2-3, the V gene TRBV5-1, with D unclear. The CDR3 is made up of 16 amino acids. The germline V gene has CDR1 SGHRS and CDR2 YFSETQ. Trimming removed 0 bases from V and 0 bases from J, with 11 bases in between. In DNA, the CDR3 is TGCGCCAGCAGCTTGGGGGCTACCTCAAGCACAGATACGCAGTATTTT. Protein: CASSLGATSSTDTQYF.

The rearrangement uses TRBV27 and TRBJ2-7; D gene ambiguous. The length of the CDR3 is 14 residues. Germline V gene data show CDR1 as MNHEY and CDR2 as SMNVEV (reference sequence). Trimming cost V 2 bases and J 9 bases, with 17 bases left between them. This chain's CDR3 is CASSLGQARQVQYF. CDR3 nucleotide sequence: TGTGCCAGCAGTTTAGGCCAGGCCCGACAAGTGCAGTACTTC.

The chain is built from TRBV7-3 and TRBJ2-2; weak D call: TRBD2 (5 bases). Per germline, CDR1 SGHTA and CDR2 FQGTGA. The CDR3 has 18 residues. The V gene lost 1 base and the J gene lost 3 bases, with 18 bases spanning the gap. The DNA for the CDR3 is TGTGCCAGCAGCTTAAATCTCGTGAGAGGGTCCGACACCGGGGAGCTGTTTTTT. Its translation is CASSLNLVRGSDTGELFF.

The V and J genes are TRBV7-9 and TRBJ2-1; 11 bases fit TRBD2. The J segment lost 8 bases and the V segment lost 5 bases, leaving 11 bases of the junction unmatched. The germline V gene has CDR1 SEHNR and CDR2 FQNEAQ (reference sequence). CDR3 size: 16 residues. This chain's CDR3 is CASSPAGLAAGDEQFF. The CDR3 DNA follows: TGTGCCAGCAGCCCGGCGGGACTAGCGGCAGGGGATGAGCAGTTCTTC.

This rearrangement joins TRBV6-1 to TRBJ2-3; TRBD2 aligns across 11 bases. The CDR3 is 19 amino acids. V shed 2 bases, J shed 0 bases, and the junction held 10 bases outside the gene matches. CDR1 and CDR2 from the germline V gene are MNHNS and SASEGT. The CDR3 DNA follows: TGTGCCAGCAGTGAACGGCTAGCGGGGGGCGTTGTAAGCACAGATACGCAGTATTTT. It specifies CASSERLAGGVVSTDTQYF.

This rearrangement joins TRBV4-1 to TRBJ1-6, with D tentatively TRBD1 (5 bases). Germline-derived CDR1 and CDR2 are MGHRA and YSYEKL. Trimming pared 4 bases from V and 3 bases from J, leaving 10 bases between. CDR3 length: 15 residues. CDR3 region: CASSPETGYNSPLHF. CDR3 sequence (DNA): TGCGCCAGCAGCCCCGAAACAGGCTATAATTCACCCCTCCACTTT.